This TCR beta chain was recovered during a study of T cells in localized non-small cell lung cancer. This CDR3 is built from 17 residues. V dropped 4 bases and J dropped 1 base, with 20 bases sitting between them. The germline V gene has CDR1 MNHGY and CDR2 SAAAGT. Overall study findings and caveats: There were a median 57 of the top 100 tumor clones appearing in adjacent lung. Compared with tumor, uninvolved adjacent lung displayed greater T cell clonality, ranking highest overall.

A note on this clone: No antigen is known for it.

Libraries were prepared by immunoSEQ multiplex PCR; TCRdb keeps only in-frame clonotypes and omits some of them. The sample records some 5,000 clones, about 50% being singletons. The sequenced sample was lymph node tissue, obtained before any cancer treatment. V gene TRBV6-8 combines with J gene TRBJ2-7; the D call may be TRBD1 or TRBD2 (5 bases each). The TCR comes from a male donor older than 55 with stage I squamous cell lung carcinoma. The CDR3 nucleotides are TGTGCCAGCAGTTCTCCCTTTGGGAGAGACAGATCCTACGAGCAGTACTTC. It translates to CASSSPFGRDRSYEQYF.